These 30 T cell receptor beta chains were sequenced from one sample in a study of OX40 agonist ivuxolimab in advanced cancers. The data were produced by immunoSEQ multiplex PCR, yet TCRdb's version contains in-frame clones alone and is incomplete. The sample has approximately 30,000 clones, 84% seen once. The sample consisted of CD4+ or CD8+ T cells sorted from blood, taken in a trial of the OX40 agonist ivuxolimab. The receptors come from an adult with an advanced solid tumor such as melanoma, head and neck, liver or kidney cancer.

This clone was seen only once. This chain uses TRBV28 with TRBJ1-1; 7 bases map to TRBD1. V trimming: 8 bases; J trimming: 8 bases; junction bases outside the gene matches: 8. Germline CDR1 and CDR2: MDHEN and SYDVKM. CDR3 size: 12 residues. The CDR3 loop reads CASLDRETEAFF. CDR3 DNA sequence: TGTGCCAGCCTCGACAGGGAGACCGAAGCTTTCTTT.

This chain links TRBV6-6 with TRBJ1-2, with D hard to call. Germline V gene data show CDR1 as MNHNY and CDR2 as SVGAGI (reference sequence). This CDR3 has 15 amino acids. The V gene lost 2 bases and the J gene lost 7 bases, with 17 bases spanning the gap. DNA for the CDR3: TGTGCCAGCAGTTACGCGGATAGGGAGGGTGGTGGCTACACCTTC. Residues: CASSYADREGGGYTF.

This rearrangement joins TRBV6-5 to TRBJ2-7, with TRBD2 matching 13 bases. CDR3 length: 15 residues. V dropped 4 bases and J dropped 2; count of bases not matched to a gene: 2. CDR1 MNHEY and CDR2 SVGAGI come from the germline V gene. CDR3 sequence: CASSWTSGSPYEQYF. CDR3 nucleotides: TGTGCCAGCAGTTGGACTAGCGGGAGCCCCTACGAGCAGTACTTC.

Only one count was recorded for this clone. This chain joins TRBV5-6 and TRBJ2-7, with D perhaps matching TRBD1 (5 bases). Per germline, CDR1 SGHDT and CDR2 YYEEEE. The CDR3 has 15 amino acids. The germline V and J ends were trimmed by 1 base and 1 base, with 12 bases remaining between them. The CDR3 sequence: CASSLPQGGSYEQYF. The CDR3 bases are TGTGCCAGCAGCTTGCCCCAGGGTGGGTCCTACGAGCAGTACTTC.

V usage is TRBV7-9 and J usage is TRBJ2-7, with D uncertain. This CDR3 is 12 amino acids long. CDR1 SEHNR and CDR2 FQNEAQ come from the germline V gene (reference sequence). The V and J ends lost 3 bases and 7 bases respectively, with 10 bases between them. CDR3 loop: CASSLGGLEQYF. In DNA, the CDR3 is TGTGCCAGCAGCTTGGGTGGGCTAGAGCAGTACTTC.

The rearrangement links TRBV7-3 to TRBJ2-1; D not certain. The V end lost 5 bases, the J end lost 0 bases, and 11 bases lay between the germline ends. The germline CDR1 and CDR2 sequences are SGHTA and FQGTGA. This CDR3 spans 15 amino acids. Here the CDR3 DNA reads TGTGCCAGCAGCCGGACCTTAAGCTCCTACAATGAGCAGTTCTTC. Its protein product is CASSRTLSSYNEQFF.

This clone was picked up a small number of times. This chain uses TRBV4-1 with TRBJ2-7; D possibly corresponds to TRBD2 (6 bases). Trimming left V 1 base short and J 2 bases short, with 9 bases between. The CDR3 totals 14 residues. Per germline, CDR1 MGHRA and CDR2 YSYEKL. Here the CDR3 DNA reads TGCGCCAGCAGCCAAGCGGGAGAAACCTACGAGCAGTACTTC. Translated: CASSQAGETYEQYF.

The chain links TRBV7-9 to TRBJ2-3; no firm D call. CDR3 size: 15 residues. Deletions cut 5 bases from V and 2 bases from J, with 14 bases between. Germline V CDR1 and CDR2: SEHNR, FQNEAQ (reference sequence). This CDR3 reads CASSHGSGPTDTQYF. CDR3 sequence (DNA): TGTGCCAGCAGCCACGGGTCGGGCCCCACAGATACGCAGTATTTT. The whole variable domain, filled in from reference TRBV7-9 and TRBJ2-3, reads DTGVSQNPRHKITKRGQNVTFRCDPISEHNRLYWYRQTLGQGPEFLTYFQNEAQLEKSRLLSDRFSAERPKGSFSTLEIQRTEQGDSAMYLCASSHGSGPTDTQYFGPGTRLTVL.

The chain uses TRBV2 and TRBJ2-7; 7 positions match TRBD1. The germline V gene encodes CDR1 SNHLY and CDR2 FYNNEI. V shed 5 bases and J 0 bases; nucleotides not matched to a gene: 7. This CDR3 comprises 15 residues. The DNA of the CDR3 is TGTGCCAGCAGTCGACCGGGACAGAGCTCCTACGAGCAGTACTTC. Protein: CASSRPGQSSYEQYF.

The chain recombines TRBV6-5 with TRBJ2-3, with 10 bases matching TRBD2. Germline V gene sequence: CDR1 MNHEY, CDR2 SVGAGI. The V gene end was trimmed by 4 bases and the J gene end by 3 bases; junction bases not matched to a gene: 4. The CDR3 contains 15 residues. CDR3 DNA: TGTGCCAGCAGTTCGACTAGCGGGTTTACAGATACGCAGTATTTT. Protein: CASSSTSGFTDTQYF.

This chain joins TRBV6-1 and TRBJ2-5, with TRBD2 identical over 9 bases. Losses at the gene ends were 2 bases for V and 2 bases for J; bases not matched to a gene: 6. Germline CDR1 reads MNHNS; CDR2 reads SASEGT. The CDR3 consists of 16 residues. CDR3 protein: CASSETTSGFQETQYF. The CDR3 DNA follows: TGTGCCAGCAGTGAAACGACTAGCGGCTTTCAAGAGACCCAGTACTTC.

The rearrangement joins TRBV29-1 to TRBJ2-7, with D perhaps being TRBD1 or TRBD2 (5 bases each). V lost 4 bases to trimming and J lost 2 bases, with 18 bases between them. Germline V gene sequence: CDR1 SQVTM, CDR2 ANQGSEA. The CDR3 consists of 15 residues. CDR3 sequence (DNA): TGCAGCGTTGCGGGGAACCGGGACCTTACCTACGAGCAGTACTTC. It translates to CSVAGNRDLTYEQYF.

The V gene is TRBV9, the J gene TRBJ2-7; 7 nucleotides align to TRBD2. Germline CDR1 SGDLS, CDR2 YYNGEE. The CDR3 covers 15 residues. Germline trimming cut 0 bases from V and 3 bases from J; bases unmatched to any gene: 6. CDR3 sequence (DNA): TGTGCCAGCAGCGTAGGAGGAGGGGACTACTACGAGCAGTACTTC. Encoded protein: CASSVGGGDYYEQYF.

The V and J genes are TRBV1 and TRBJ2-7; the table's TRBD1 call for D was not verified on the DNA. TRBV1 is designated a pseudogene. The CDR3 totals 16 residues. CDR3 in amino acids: CTSSQSGTALVYEQYF. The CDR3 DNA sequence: TGCACCAGCAGCCAATCCGGGACAGCCTTGGTCTACGAGCAGTACTTC.

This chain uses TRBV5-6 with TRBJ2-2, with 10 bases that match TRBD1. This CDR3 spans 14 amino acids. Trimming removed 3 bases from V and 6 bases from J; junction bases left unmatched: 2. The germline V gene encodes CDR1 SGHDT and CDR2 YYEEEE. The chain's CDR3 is CASSWGTGAGELFF. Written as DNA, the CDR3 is TGTGCCAGCAGCTGGGGGACAGGGGCCGGGGAGCTGTTTTTT.

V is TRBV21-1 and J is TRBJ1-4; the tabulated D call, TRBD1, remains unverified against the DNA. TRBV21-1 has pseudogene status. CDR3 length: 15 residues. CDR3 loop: CASSNKQAANEKLFF. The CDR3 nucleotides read TGTGCCAGCAGCAACAAACAGGCGGCGAATGAAAAACTGTTTTTT.

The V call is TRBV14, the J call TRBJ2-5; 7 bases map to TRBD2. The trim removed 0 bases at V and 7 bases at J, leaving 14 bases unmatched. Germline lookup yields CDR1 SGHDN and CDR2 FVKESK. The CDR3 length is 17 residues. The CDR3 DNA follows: TGTGCCAGCAGCCAAGAGGCTAGCGGAGCCGGAACGGGGACCCAGTACTTC. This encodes CASSQEASGAGTGTQYF.

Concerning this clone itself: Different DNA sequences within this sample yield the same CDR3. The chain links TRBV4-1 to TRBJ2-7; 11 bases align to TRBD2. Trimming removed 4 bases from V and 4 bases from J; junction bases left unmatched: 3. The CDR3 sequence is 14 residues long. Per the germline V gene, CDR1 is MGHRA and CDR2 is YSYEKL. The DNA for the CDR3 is TGCGCCAGCAGCCTGGGACTAGCGGCGTACGAGCAGTACTTC. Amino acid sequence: CASSLGLAAYEQYF.

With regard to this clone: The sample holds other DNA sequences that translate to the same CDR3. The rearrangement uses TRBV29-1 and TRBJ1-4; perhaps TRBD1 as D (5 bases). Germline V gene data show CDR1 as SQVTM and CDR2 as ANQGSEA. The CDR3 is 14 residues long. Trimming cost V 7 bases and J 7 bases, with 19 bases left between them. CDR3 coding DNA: TGCAGCGGTGGGGGAGTAGACCGGGGTGAAAAACTGTTTTTT. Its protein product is CSGGGVDRGEKLFF.

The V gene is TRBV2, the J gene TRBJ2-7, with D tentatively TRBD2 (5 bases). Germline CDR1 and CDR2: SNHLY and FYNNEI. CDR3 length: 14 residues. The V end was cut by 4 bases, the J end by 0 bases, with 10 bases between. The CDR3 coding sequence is TGTGCCAGCAGTGTTGGCCGGGACTCCTACGAGCAGTACTTC. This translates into CASSVGRDSYEQYF.

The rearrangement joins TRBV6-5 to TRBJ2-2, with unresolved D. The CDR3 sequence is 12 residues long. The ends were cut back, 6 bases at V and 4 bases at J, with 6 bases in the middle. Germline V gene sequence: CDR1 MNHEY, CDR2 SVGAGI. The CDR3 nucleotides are TGTGCCAGCAGGGGCGGCACCGGGGAGCTGTTTTTT. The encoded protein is CASRGGTGELFF.

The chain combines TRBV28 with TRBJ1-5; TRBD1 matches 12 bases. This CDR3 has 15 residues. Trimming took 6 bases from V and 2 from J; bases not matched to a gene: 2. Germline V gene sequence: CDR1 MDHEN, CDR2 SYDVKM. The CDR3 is CASRGTGGGNQPQHF. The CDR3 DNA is TGTGCCAGCAGAGGGACAGGGGGCGGCAATCAGCCCCAGCATTTT.

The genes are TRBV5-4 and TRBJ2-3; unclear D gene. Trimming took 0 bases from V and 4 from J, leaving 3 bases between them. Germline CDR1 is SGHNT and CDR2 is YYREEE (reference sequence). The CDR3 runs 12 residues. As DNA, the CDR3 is TGTGCCAGCAGCTTGGGTGCAGATACGCAGTATTTT. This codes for CASSLGADTQYF.

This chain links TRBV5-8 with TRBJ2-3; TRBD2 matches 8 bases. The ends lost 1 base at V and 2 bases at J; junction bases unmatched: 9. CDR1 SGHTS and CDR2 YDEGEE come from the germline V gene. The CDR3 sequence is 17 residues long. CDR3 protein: CASSLYAAGALTDTQYF. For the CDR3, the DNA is TGTGCCAGCAGCTTGTATGCAGCGGGAGCGCTCACAGATACGCAGTATTTT.

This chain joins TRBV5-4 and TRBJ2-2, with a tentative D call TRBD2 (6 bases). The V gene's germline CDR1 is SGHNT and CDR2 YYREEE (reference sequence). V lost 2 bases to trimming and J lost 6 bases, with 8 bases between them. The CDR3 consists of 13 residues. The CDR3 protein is CASSFSGAGELFF. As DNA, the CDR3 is TGTGCCAGCAGCTTTAGCGGTGCCGGGGAGCTGTTTTTT.

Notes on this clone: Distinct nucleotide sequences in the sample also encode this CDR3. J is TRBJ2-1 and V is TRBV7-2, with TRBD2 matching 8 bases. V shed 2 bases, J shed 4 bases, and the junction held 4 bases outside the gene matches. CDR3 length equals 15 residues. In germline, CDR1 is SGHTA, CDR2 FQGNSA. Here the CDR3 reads CASSLTSGPYNEQFF. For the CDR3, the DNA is TGTGCCAGCAGCTTAACTAGCGGTCCTTACAATGAGCAGTTCTTC. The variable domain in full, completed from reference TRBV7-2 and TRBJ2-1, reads GAGVSQSPSNKVTEKGKDVELRCDPISGHTALYWYRQSLGQGLEFLIYFQGNSAPDKSGLPSDRFSAERTGGSVSTLTIQRTQQEDSAVYLCASSLTSGPYNEQFFGPGTRLTVL.

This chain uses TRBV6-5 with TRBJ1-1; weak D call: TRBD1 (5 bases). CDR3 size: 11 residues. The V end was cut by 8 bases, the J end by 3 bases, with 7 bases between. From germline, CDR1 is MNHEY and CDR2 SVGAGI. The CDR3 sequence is CASRQYTEAFF. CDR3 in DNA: TGTGCCAGCCGACAGTACACTGAAGCTTTCTTT.

The CDR3 sequence: CASSPPRDRAQGLSYNSPLHF. In DNA, the CDR3 is TGTGCCAGCAGTCCCCCCAGGGACAGGGCGCAGGGGTTGTCCTATAATTCACCCCTCCACTTT. This chain joins TRBV28 and TRBJ1-6; 9 bases are shared with TRBD1. V shed 5 bases and J 1 base; nucleotides not matched to a gene: 18. The CDR3 is 21 amino acids. Germline CDR1 and CDR2: MDHEN and SYDVKM.

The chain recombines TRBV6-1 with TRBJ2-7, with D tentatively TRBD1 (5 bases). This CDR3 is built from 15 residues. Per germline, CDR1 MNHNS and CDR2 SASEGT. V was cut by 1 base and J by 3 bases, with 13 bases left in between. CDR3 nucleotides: TGTGCCAGCAGTGAAGGTAGGGGATCTGGCTACGAGCAGTACTTC. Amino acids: CASSEGRGSGYEQYF.

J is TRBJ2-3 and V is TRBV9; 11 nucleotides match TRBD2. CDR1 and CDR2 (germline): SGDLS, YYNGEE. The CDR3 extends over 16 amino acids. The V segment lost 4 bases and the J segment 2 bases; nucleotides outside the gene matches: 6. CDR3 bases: TGTGCCAGCAGCCCCCGACTAGCGGGACCCACAGATACGCAGTATTTT. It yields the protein CASSPRLAGPTDTQYF.